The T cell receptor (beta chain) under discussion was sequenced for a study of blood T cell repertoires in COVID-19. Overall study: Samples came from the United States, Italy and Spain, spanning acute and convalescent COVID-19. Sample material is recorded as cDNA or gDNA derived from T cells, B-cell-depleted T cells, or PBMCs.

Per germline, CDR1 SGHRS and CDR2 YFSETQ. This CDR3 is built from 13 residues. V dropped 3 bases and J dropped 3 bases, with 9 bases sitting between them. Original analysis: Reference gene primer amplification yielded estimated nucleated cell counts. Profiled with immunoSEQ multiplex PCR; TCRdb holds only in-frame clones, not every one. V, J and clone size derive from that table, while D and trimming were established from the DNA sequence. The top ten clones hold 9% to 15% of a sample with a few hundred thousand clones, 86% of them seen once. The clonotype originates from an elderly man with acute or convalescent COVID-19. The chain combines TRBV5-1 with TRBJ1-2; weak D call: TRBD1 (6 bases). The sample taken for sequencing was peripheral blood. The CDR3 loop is CASSSTGHYGYTF. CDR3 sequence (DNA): TGCGCCAGCAGCTCGACAGGCCACTATGGCTACACCTTC.